A selection of T cell receptor beta chains follows, all from one sample in a study of CD8+CD57+ T cells in acquired aplastic anemia. TCRdb reanalysed the reads using MiXCR and keeps one entry per CDR3 protein. The data contain 130,000 or so distinct CDR3 sequences, almost 40% of them singletons. Sequencing was performed on sorted CD4+, CD8+, or CD8+CD57+ T cells (not recorded which) from PBMCs. These receptor sequences come from a human donor with aplastic anemia. Both conserved end residues are part of each CDR3. The order of the fields is J gene, V gene, D gene, clone size, CDR3 length, CDR3 DNA, CDR3 protein. D genes are given only for firm matches. Clone sizes are given selectively: once, few, many, or a class where the clone is expanded.

TRBJ2-6	TRBV29-1	TRBD1	-	14	TGCAGCGTGGGTCAGGGGGCCGGGGCCAACGTCCTGACTTTC	CSVGQGAGANVLTF
TRBJ1-2	TRBV29-1	-	-	14	TGCAGCGCGCACAGTTTCGGGGGAAACTATGGCTACACCTTC	CSAHSFGGNYGYTF
TRBJ1-4	TRBV6-1	-	-	14	TGTGCCAGCACCCCGACAGTGGATAATGAAAAACCGTTTTTT	CASTPTVDNEKPFF
TRBJ2-1	TRBV18	-	-	13	TGTGCCTGCTCACAGAGGGTGGGCAATGAGCAGTTCTTC	CACSQRVGNEQFF
TRBJ1-1	TRBV6-5	-	many	12	TGTGCCAGCAGTCGAGAGGGCACTGAAGCTTTCTTT	CASSREGTEAFF
TRBJ1-4	TRBV29-1	TRBD1	-	14	TGCAGCGTTGCGACAGGGGCGGCTAATGAAAAACTGTTTTTT	CSVATGAANEKLFF
TRBJ2-3	TRBV6-6	TRBD2	many	12	TGTGCCAGCAGTCATCGGGGGGGTACGCAGTATTTT	CASSHRGGTQYF
TRBJ2-5	TRBV29-1	-	-	11	TGCAGCGTTAGACAATCGGAGACCCAGTACTTC	CSVRQSETQYF
TRBJ2-7	TRBV10-3	-	-	13	TGTGCCAGCACCTGGAGCACCGCCTACGAGCAGTACTTC	CASTWSTAYEQYF
TRBJ2-7	TRBV7-2	-	many	14	TGTGCCAGCAGCTTAGATTATCGGCAGGGGGAGCAGTACTTC	CASSLDYRQGEQYF
TRBJ1-6	TRBV30	-	few	14	TGTGCCTGGAGTGCCGGGGGGGGGAATTCACCCCTCCACTTT	CAWSAGGGNSPLHF
TRBJ1-1	TRBV6-5	TRBD1	-	14	TGTGCCAGCAGTTACGAGACAGGGGAGACTGAAGCTTTCTTT	CASSYETGETEAFF
TRBJ2-7	TRBV5-8	TRBD1	many	15	TGTGCCAGCAGCTTGAGTACAGGGGGCAGAGACGAGCAGTACTTC	CASSLSTGGRDEQYF
TRBJ1-1	TRBV18	-	-	13	TGTGCCAGCTCCCAGGACCAGAACACTGAAGCTTTCTTT	CASSQDQNTEAFF
TRBJ1-1	TRBV19	-	many	14	TGTGCCACCCGATCAGGACAGTTGAACACTGAAGCTTTCTTT	CATRSGQLNTEAFF
TRBJ2-2	TRBV9	-	many	15	TGTGCCAGCAACCAGAGGGGGTCGAACACCGGGGAGCTGTTTTTT	CASNQRGSNTGELFF
TRBJ1-6	TRBV6-2/TRBV6-3	-	many	16	TGTGCCAGCAGTTTCCAGGGGCCGCGGGGTAATTCACCCCTCCACTTT	CASSFQGPRGNSPLHF
TRBJ1-1	TRBV5-8	TRBD1	many	15	TGTGCCAGCAGCAGGGGACAGGTGAGGAACACTGAAGCTTTCTTT	CASSRGQVRNTEAFF
TRBJ1-5	TRBV6-1	-	many	14	TGTGCCGGAGGGGAAGGAAGCGGATATCAGCCCCAGCATTTT	CAGGEGSGYQPQHF
TRBJ2-1	TRBV7-9	TRBD2	-	13	TGTGCCAGCACCGGGACTAGCGGGGCCGAGCAGTTCTTC	CASTGTSGAEQFF
TRBJ1-1	TRBV29-1	TRBD1	-	14	TGCAGCTTCCGGGACAGGGGGGAAATTGCTGAAGCTTTCTTT	CSFRDRGEIAEAFF
TRBJ1-2	TRBV5-8	-	many	15	TGTGCCAGCAGCTTGGCCATCGACAGCCACTATGGCTACACCTTC	CASSLAIDSHYGYTF
TRBJ2-7	TRBV29-1	-	-	12	TGCAGCGCGACCGGGACAAGCTACGAGCAGTACTTC	CSATGTSYEQYF
TRBJ2-5	TRBV7-7	-	many	15	TGTGCCAGCAGCTTAGCGGGGGGAAGGGGAGAGACCCAGTACTTC	CASSLAGGRGETQYF
TRBJ2-2	TRBV15	-	-	16	TGTGCCACCAGCAGAGGGATCGGGACGGTGACCGGGGAGCTGTTTTTT	CATSRGIGTVTGELFF
TRBJ2-3	TRBV25-1	-	many	17	TGTGCCAGCAGTGCAGGAGGCCGCATCACTAGCACAGATACGCAGTATTTT	CASSAGGRITSTDTQYF
TRBJ2-7	TRBV7-8	-	-	15	TGTGCCAGCAGCCACCCCCCCGGGTCCGGGTACGAGCAGTACTTC	CASSHPPGSGYEQYF
TRBJ1-5	TRBV19	-	-	11	TGTGCCAGTACCCTAAGGGAGCCCCAGCATTTT	CASTLREPQHF
TRBJ2-1	TRBV7-8	-	-	13	TGTGCCAGCAGCCCCCCGACAGACAATGAGCAGTTCTTC	CASSPPTDNEQFF
TRBJ1-1	TRBV7-9	TRBD1	many	17	TGTGCCAGCAGCTTGGGGGTGTGGACAGGTGCGAACACTGAAGCTTTCTTT	CASSLGVWTGANTEAFF
TRBJ1-5	TRBV14	TRBD1	few	18	TGTGCCAGCAGCCGGACAGGGGGGCCAGGGTATAGCAATCAGCCCCAGCATTTT	CASSRTGGPGYSNQPQHF
TRBJ2-3	TRBV10-3	-	many	14	TGTGCCATCAGGGGGCGGATGGAGACAGATACGCAGTATTTT	CAIRGRMETDTQYF
TRBJ1-5	TRBV2	-	many	14	TGTGCCAGCAGTTTTAGGGGAGGCAATCAGCCCCAGCATTTT	CASSFRGGNQPQHF
TRBJ1-2	TRBV30	TRBD1	many	14	TGTGCCTGGAGTCCAGGGGGGAGGAACTATGGCTACACCTTC	CAWSPGGRNYGYTF
TRBJ2-3	TRBV12-3/TRBV12-4	TRBD2	-	14	TGTGCCAGCAAAGGGGCTAGCGGGGAGGTCACGCAGTATTTT	CASKGASGEVTQYF
TRBJ2-7	TRBV7-2	-	-	13	TGTGCCAGCAGCTTAGACCGCACTTACGAGCAGTACTTC	CASSLDRTYEQYF
TRBJ2-1	TRBV20-1	TRBD1	many	18	TGCAGTGCTAGAGCCGGGGACAGGGGGCGTTGGGCCTACAATGAGCAGTTCTTC	CSARAGDRGRWAYNEQFF
TRBJ2-1	TRBV5-1	-	few	17	TGCGCCAGCAGCTTGACTTCTCGAGGCGAAGGAAAAAATGAGCAGTTCTTC	CASSLTSRGEGKNEQFF
TRBJ1-6	TRBV5-4	-	many	17	TGTGCCAGCAGCTTGAGAAGACTGAGCTCCTATAATTCACCCCTCCACTTT	CASSLRRLSSYNSPLHF
TRBJ1-1	TRBV18	-	few	12	TGTGCCAGCTCAACGACGGGTCCTGAAGCTTTCTTT	CASSTTGPEAFF
TRBJ1-2	TRBV7-6	-	-	14	TGTGCCAGCAGCTGGGGGTCAGGGGACTATGGCTACACCTTC	CASSWGSGDYGYTF
TRBJ2-2	TRBV20-1	TRBD1	once	16	TGCAGTGCTAGAAACCCTGACAGGGGTCACACCGGGGAGCCGTTTTTT	CSARNPDRGHTGEPFF
TRBJ2-2	TRBV20-1	-	many	14	TGCAGTGCTAGGGCTAGGGGGGGGACCGGGGAGCTGTTTTTT	CSARARGGTGELFF
TRBJ2-2	TRBV5-1	-	many	15	TGCGCCAGCAGCCCGGGGCAGTCTAACACCGGGGAGCTGTTTTTT	CASSPGQSNTGELFF
TRBJ2-7	TRBV15	-	few	14	TGTGCCACCAGCAGAGACCCGGGGACGATCGAGCAGTACTTC	CATSRDPGTIEQYF
TRBJ1-4	TRBV12-3/TRBV12-4	-	many	14	TGTGCCAGCAGCTTCCCGGGGAGTAATGAAAAACTGTTTTTT	CASSFPGSNEKLFF